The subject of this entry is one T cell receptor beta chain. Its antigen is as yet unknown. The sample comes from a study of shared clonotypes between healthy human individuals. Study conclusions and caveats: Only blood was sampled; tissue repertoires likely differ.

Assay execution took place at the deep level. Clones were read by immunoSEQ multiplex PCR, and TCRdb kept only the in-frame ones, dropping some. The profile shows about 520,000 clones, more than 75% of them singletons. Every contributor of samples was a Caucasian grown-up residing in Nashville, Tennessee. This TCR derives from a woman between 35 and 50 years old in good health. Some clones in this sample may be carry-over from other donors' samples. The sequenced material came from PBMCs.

CDR3 residues: CASSPGVRTFASLTEAFF. CDR3 sequence (DNA): TGTGCCAGCTCACCAGGAGTTAGGACTTTCGCCAGCCTCACTGAAGCTTTCTTT. This chain joins TRBV18 and TRBJ1-1; no firm D call. Trimming took 2 bases from V and 4 from J, leaving 23 bases between them. The germline gives CDR1 KGHSH, CDR2 LQKENI. This CDR3 comprises 18 residues. Full variable domain (missing parts from reference TRBV18 and TRBJ1-1): NAGVMQNPRHLVRRRGQEARLRCSPMKGHSHVYWYRQLPEEGLKFMVYLQKENIIDESGMPKERFSAEFPKEGPSILRIQQVVRGDSAAYFCASSPGVRTFASLTEAFFGQGTRLTVV.